This T cell receptor beta chain came from a study of T cells in Graves' hyperthyroidism and ophthalmopathy. Amplification of TCR beta CDR3 regions used RNA as the template. HTBI primers drove first-round RT-PCR of the TCR CDR3. TCRdb ran MiXCR on the multiplex PCR reads and lists one entry per CDR3 protein. This table has 300,000 to 450,000 distinct CDR3 sequences, roughly 25% appearing once. V shed 4 bases and J shed 0 bases, with 14 bases lying between them. The CDR3 loop spans 15 amino acids. From germline, CDR1 is SQVTM and CDR2 ANQGSEA. Study observations and caveats: Ophthalmopathy was told apart from stable hyperthyroidism by a 13 V-J model. Among clonotypes expanded in thyroid above 0.001, most were also found in blood.

The diagnostic basis comprised clinical symptoms, serum thyroxine and TRAb, thyroid ultrasound and orbital computed tomography. Concerning this clonotype itself: What it recognizes is unknown.

The chain recombines TRBV29-1 with TRBJ2-3; a weak D match, TRBD2 (6 bases). The sequenced sample was blood. The receptor was derived from a middle-aged man with Graves' hyperthyroidism. CDR3 region: CSVVGGTRSTDTQYF. The DNA of the CDR3 is TGCAGCGTTGTGGGCGGGACCCGGAGCACAGATACGCAGTATTTT.